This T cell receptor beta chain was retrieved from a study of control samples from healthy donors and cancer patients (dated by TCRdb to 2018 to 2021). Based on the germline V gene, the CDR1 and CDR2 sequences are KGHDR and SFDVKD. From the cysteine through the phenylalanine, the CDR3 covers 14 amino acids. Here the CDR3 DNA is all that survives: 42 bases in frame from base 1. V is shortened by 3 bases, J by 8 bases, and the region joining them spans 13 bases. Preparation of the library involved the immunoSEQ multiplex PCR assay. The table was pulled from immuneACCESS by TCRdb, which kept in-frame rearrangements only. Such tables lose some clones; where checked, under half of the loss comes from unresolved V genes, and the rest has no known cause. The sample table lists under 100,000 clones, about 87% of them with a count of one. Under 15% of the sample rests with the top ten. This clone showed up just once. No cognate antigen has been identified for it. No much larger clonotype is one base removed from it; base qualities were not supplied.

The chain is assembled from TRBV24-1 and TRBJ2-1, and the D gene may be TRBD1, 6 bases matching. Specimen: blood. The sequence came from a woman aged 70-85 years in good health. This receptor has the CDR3 CATSDPITGYEQFF. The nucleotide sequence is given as TGTGCCACCAGTGATCCAATTACAGGGTATGAGCAGTTCTTC.